This T cell receptor beta chain comes out of a study of blood T cell repertoires in COVID-19. At the level of the study: The United States, Italy and Spain supplied acute and convalescent COVID-19 samples.

TCRdb keeps only in-frame clones here, not all; method: immunoSEQ multiplex PCR. The sample yields 60,000 to 75,000 clones, over 70% seen once. The sample holds many counts of this clone. The CDR3 has 14 amino acids. Trimming took 1 base from V and 5 from J, leaving 11 bases between them. Germline V gives CDR1 SNHLY, CDR2 FYNNEI. V and J are TRBV2 and TRBJ1-2, with unresolved D. Material: peripheral blood. This receptor was identified in a human donor in a cohort sampled during active COVID-19. The CDR3 DNA reads as TGTGCCAGCAGTGAAGATTATTCGGGATATGGCTACACCTTC. Its protein product is CASSEDYSGYGYTF.